This T cell receptor (beta chain) is from a study of T cells in Graves' hyperthyroidism and ophthalmopathy. Study-wide results and limits: Model output signaled ophthalmopathy a median approximately 6 months ahead of onset. Most expanded thyroid clonotypes above 0.001 also appeared in blood.

Ophthalmopathy patients showed a Clinical Activity Score of at least 3, NOSPECS grade of at least 4 and duration under 3 months. The source material, RNA transcripts, was used to amplify TCR beta CDR3 regions. The TCR CDR3 was amplified in a first-round RT-PCR using the HTBI primer set. TCRdb reanalysed the multiplex PCR reads using MiXCR and keeps one entry per CDR3 protein. The data hold over 300,000 distinct CDR3 sequences, with approximately 14% observed a single time. Trimming took 4 bases from V and 8 from J; bases not matched to a gene: 9. The CDR3 is 15 amino acids. CDR1 is MNHNS, CDR2 SASEGT, per germline. Many counts were recorded for this clonotype. Antigen unknown.

Sequencing input: blood. The origin of this receptor is a woman aged 40-49 years with Graves' ophthalmopathy. The chain carries TRBV6-1 and TRBJ2-3, with 10 bases lining up with TRBD2. The CDR3 protein is CASSVSGTSVVTQYF. The CDR3 DNA reads as TGTGCCAGCAGTGTTTCGGGGACTAGCGTGGTTACGCAGTATTTT.